This T cell receptor beta chain was sequenced during a study of cytomegalovirus exposure and HLA in healthy donors. The germline CDR1 and CDR2 sequences are SSHAT and FNYEAQ (reference sequence). CDR3 size: 15 residues. Vbeta (60) and Jbeta (13) primers were used in the PCR. TCRdb's copy holds only in-frame clones and misses some; the assay was immunoSEQ multiplex PCR. The repertoire holds approximately 170,000 clones, with approximately 80% as singletons. Study-wide findings and caveats: As a later analysis showed, several of the most significant clusters appeared to be linked to common viral pathogens. Available immune exposure information covered CMV serostatus only. Upon later analysis, HLA-associated TCR beta chains proved more clonally expanded than other, equally common chains.

Of note for this clone: Its specificity is unknown. Relative to the germline gene, one junction end is altered; a read error may explain this.

The rearrangement joins TRBV7-7 to TRBJ2-7; 8 bases are shared with TRBD1. The source material was PBMCs. The receptor was derived from a boy aged 2-15 years in good health and CMV-seronegative. The CDR3 spells CASSEGQGESYEQYF. DNA of the CDR3: TGTGCTAGCAGCGAAGGACAGGGTGAGTCCTACGAGCAGTACTTC.